This T cell receptor beta chain was sequenced during a study of early T cells in non-severe SARS-CoV-2 infection. Individual cDNA molecules received unique molecular identifiers during library preparation. TCRdb analysed the 5' RACE reads with MiXCR anew, one entry per CDR3 protein. Of fewer than 85,000 distinct CDR3 sequences listed, roughly an eighth were seen once; the top ten hold around 1.5%. Of note for this clonotype: Its ends do not fully match the called genes, so a read error is possible.

The length of the CDR3 is 14 residues. Germline lookup yields CDR1 WNHNN and CDR2 SYGVQD (reference sequence). The receptor comes from an adult who was a healthcare worker with PCR-confirmed SARS-CoV-2 infection or an uninfected control (not recorded which). V usage is TRBV10-1 and J usage is TRBJ1-1, with unresolved D. The specimen sequenced was whole blood. This CDR3 is CASSDRRSGTEASF. For the CDR3, the DNA is TGCGCCAGCAGCGACCGTCGGAGCGGCACTGAAGCTTCCTTT.